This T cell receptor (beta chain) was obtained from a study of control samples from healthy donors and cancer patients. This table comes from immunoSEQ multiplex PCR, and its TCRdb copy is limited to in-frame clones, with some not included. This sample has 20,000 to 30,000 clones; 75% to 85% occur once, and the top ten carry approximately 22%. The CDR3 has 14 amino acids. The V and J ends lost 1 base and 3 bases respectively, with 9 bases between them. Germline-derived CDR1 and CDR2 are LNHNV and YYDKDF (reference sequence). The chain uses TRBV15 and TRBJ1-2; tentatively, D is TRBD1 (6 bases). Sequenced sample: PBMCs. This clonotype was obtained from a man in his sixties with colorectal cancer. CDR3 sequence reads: CATSRGGGDYGYTF. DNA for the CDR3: TGTGCCACCAGCAGAGGGGGGGGCGACTATGGCTACACCTTC.